Here is one T cell receptor (beta chain) with its context. Its matching antigen is unknown. Trimming stripped 4 bases from V and 5 bases from J, with 10 bases between. In germline, CDR1 is SGHRS, CDR2 YFSETQ. The CDR3 spans 13 residues. Every patient experienced relapse after autologous stem cell transplantation, and brentuximab vedotin exposure varied. Sequencing used immunoSEQ multiplex PCR; TCRdb keeps in-frame clones, though not all of them. The sample records roughly 11,000 clones, less than 80% being singletons. This entry belongs to a study of PD-1 blockade in classical Hodgkin lymphoma. Whole-study findings and limits: TCR diversity rose significantly by C4D1 in CD4+ but not CD8+ cells.

This clonotype was sampled from a human donor with classical Hodgkin lymphoma. The starting material was peripheral blood mononuclear cells (PBMCs), obtained at baseline. The V gene is TRBV5-1, the J gene TRBJ1-5, with D unclear. In nucleotides, the CDR3 is TGCGCCAGCAGCCCCGAGCTTGATCAGCCCCAGCATTTT. Residues: CASSPELDQPQHF. Drawing the rest from reference TRBV5-1 and TRBJ1-5, the complete variable domain is KAGVTQTPRYLIKTRGQQVTLSCSPISGHRSVSWYQQTPGQGLQFLFEYFSETQRNKGNFPGRFSGRQFSNSRSEMNVSTLELGDSALYLCASSPELDQPQHFGDGTRLSIL.